This paragraph reports one TCR beta chain. What it binds is not known. Primers used in a second PCR of about 7 to 11 cycles were a sample-barcoded 5' primer and a J-beta primer mix. Each CDR3 protein gets one entry after TCRdb re-called the 5' RACE reads with MiXCR. The sample lists roughly 700,000 distinct CDR3 sequences, approximately 29% occurring once. From germline, CDR1 is SGHKS and CDR2 YYEKEE (reference sequence). Trimming pared 0 bases from V and 11 bases from J, leaving 17 bases between. CDR3 length: 14 amino acids. The sample originates from a study of blood T cells in healthy people across ages. Overall study results and limits: Unknown CMV status may confound age-related changes in expanded clones.

The sequence was collected from a woman of 80 years or more in good health. The chain couples TRBV5-5 to TRBJ2-5; D gene unclear. Source material: blood. In nucleotides, the CDR3 is TGTGCCAGCAGCTTGGCGGGCGTCAACAATGGGCAGTACTTC. Its protein is CASSLAGVNNGQYF.